The clone carrying this T cell receptor (beta chain) was recorded only once. Authors' data handling: Reference gene primers were amplified, and this amplification served to estimate nucleated cell counts. Only in-frame clones appear in the TCRdb table, and some are missing; sequencing was by immunoSEQ multiplex PCR. The V and J calls and the clone size are those of that table, but D and trimming were determined from the DNA. Here the sample spans about 27,000 clones, about nine tenths being singletons. This sample is drawn from a study of blood T cell repertoires in COVID-19. Background on the study: Samples taken during acute and convalescent COVID-19 were collected in the United States, Italy and Spain.

The sample consisted of peripheral blood. The clonotype comes from a woman aged 45 to 65 with active COVID-19.

The CDR3 loop reads CASSLTGGRMGRGYTF. Written as DNA, the CDR3 is TGTGCCAGCAGTTTGACAGGGGGCCGGATGGGTCGTGGCTACACCTTC. This chain connects TRBV27 to TRBJ1-2; 10 positions agree with TRBD1. Trimming at V came to 3 bases and at J to 7 bases, leaving 11 bases not matched to a gene. This CDR3 region has 16 residues. The germline CDR1 and CDR2 sequences are MNHEY and SMNVEV (reference sequence).